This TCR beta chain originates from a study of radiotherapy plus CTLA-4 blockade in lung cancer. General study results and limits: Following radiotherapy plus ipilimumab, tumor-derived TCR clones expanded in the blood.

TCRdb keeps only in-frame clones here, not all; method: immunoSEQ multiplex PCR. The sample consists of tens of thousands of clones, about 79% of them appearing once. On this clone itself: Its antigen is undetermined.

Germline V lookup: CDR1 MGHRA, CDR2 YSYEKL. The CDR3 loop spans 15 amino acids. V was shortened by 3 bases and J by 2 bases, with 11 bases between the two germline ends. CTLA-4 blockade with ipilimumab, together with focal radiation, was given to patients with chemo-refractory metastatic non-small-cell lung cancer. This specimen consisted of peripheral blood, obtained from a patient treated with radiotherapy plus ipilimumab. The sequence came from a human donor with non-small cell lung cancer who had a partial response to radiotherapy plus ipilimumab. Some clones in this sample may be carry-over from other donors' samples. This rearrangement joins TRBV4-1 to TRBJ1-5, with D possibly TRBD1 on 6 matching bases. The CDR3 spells CASSHPQGGNQPQHF. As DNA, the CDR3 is TGCGCCAGCAGCCATCCACAGGGAGGCAATCAGCCCCAGCATTTT.